The rows below give T cell receptor beta chains drawn from one sample of a study of post-analysis software for immune sequencing data. TCRdb used MiXCR to reprocess the PCR reads, holding one entry per CDR3 protein. The repertoire consists of approximately 630,000 distinct CDR3 sequences, with approximately 60% occurring once and the leading ten covering 11%. Sequencing was performed on blood. These receptors all come from a girl aged 2-10 years with multiple sclerosis. Each CDR3 is given with its conserved first and last residue. The D gene is left open where the match is weak. Some rows have no size entry. The others give once, few or many, or a class for an expanded clone.

cdr3_nt | cdr3_aa | j_call | v_call | d_call | clone_size
TGCAGCGTTTGGGGGGCCTTAGGATCCTACGAGCAGTACTTC | CSVWGALGSYEQYF | TRBJ2-7 | TRBV29-1 | - | -
TGCAGTGCTAGAGATGGGACTAGCGGTTGGAATGAGCAGTTCTTC | CSARDGTSGWNEQFF | TRBJ2-1 | TRBV20-1 | TRBD2 | -
TGCAGTGCTAGAGATGACAGGGGGCGAGGAAACACCATATATTTT | CSARDDRGRGNTIYF | TRBJ1-3 | TRBV20-1 | TRBD1 | -
TGTGCCAGCAGTTACCCAACTAGCGGGGGGTCTAGCACAGATACGCAGTATTTT | CASSYPTSGGSSTDTQYF | TRBJ2-3 | TRBV6-5 | TRBD2 | few
TGTGCCAGCAGCCAAGAGGCGCTGGAGCGGACCGCCGGGAAGCAGTTCTTC | CASSQEALERTAGKQFF | TRBJ2-1 | TRBV4-2 | - | -
TGTGCCAGCAGCTTACGGGGCGGGACCTCTTACGAGCAGTACTTC | CASSLRGGTSYEQYF | TRBJ2-7 | TRBV7-2 | - | -
TGCAGCGTTGTGCGCGGCAATTCAAATGAGCAGTACTTC | CSVVRGNSNEQYF | TRBJ2-5 | TRBV29-1 | - | -
TGTGCCAGCAGTTACTCCCGGGGCGACGAGCAGTACTTC | CASSYSRGDEQYF | TRBJ2-7 | TRBV6-6 | - | few
TGTGCCAGCGGCCGTTGGGGGTCGGCGCTGATCGCTGAGCAGTTCTTC | CASGRWGSALIAEQFF | TRBJ2-1 | TRBV6-6 | - | -
TGTGCCAGCAGCTTAGCGGGAGGGCCGGATTATGAGCAGTTCTTC | CASSLAGGPDYEQFF | TRBJ2-1 | TRBV7-3 | TRBD2 | -
TGTGCCAGCAGCTTAGAGTGGGGACTAGAGGGGGGGAATGAGCAGTTCTTC | CASSLEWGLEGGNEQFF | TRBJ2-1 | TRBV7-2 | TRBD2 | -
TGCGCCAGCAGCTCCAGGGAGCTCTCCTACGAGCAGTACTTC | CASSSRELSYEQYF | TRBJ2-7 | TRBV5-1 | - | few
TGTGCCAGCAGTTTTTCCCCAGGGGTTCTGACTGGAAACACCATATATTTT | CASSFSPGVLTGNTIYF | TRBJ1-3 | TRBV12-3/TRBV12-4 | - | -
TGCAGTGCTAGTCAAGCGCGGGAGACCCAGTACTTC | CSASQARETQYF | TRBJ2-5 | TRBV20-1 | - | -
TGTGCCAGCAGCTTCTCCACCGGGGAGCTGTTTTTT | CASSFSTGELFF | TRBJ2-2 | TRBV7-9 | - | -
TGTGCCAGCAGCTCACAGGGGTCAGGGTTCAGCTATGGCTACACCTTC | CASSSQGSGFSYGYTF | TRBJ1-2 | TRBV7-8 | TRBD1 | -
TGTGCCAGCAGCCCGCCGCGGGCTAATGAAAAACTGTTTTTT | CASSPPRANEKLFF | TRBJ1-4 | TRBV7-8 | - | few
TGTGCCAGCAGCCAAGGGACCCCTAGCGGGCGGACGTTCTTC | CASSQGTPSGRTFF | TRBJ2-1 | TRBV14 | TRBD2 | -
TGTGCCAGCAGTATGACTAGCCTAATCCGCACAGATACGCAGTATTTT | CASSMTSLIRTDTQYF | TRBJ2-3 | TRBV6-1 | TRBD2 | -
TGCGCCAGCAGTAACACCGGGACAGGGTGGACTGAAGCTTTCTTT | CASSNTGTGWTEAFF | TRBJ1-1 | TRBV4-1 | TRBD1 | -
TGCAGTGCTAGATTCGGCGGGGGGGGAGAGACCCAGTACTTC | CSARFGGGGETQYF | TRBJ2-5 | TRBV20-1 | TRBD2 | -
TGTGCCAGCAGTGGGGGAGGAGGCAATCAGCCCCAGCATTTT | CASSGGGGNQPQHF | TRBJ1-5 | TRBV6-5 | - | -
TGTGCCAGCAGCTTCTCGGGGGGGCAAGCGGTTGAGCAGTTCTTC | CASSFSGGQAVEQFF | TRBJ2-1 | TRBV7-9 | TRBD2 | -
TGTGCCAGCAGCATAGGACTAGCGGGATCGTCTCGCACAGATACGCAGTATTTT | CASSIGLAGSSRTDTQYF | TRBJ2-3 | TRBV13 | TRBD2 | -
TGCAGTGCTAGTAGCGGGATGGGCACAGATACGCAGTATTTT | CSASSGMGTDTQYF | TRBJ2-3 | TRBV20-1 | TRBD2 | -
TGTGCCAGCGCCCCAAGGGAGACCCAGTACTTC | CASAPRETQYF | TRBJ2-5 | TRBV7-9 | - | once
TGTGCCAGCAACAATCCCATTGGGGGTGCGGAGACCCAGTACTTC | CASNNPIGGAETQYF | TRBJ2-5 | TRBV7-9 | - | -
TGTGCCAGCAGTGACTTAGCGGGGGCGCTCACAGATACGCAGTATTTT | CASSDLAGALTDTQYF | TRBJ2-3 | TRBV6-5 | TRBD2 | -
TGTGCCAGCAGCTTCCGGGGCAGCGGGGTGGATACGCAGTATTTT | CASSFRGSGVDTQYF | TRBJ2-3 | TRBV7-2 | TRBD2 | few
TGCGCCAGTGGACTAGCGGGAACCTACGAGCAGTACTTC | CASGLAGTYEQYF | TRBJ2-7 | TRBV5-1 | TRBD2 | -
TGCGCCAGCAGCCTAACAGGGGTTGGAGGTGGCTACACCTTC | CASSLTGVGGGYTF | TRBJ1-2 | TRBV5-1 | TRBD1 | -
TGTGCCAGCAGTCCCGCACCTCGGGGGCTGGGTTACAATGAGCAGTTCTTC | CASSPAPRGLGYNEQFF | TRBJ2-1 | TRBV28 | - | -
TGTGCCGGCAGTTTCCCCCCGGGACTATCTTTCAATGAGCAGTTCTTC | CAGSFPPGLSFNEQFF | TRBJ2-1 | TRBV28 | TRBD2 | -
TGTGCCAGCAGCCCTTTGATGGACACAGATACGCAGTATTTT | CASSPLMDTDTQYF | TRBJ2-3 | TRBV12-3/TRBV12-4 | - | -
TGCAGTGCTAGAGCCCTAGCGGGGGGGCCCCAGTTCTTC | CSARALAGGPQFF | TRBJ2-1 | TRBV20-1 | TRBD2 | -
TGTGCCAGCAGCTCTCAAAACATTCAGTACTTC | CASSSQNIQYF | TRBJ2-4 | TRBV7-9 | - | few
TGTGCCAGCAGCGTCTCCCCGGGACTAGATGGGAACATTCAGTACTTC | CASSVSPGLDGNIQYF | TRBJ2-4 | TRBV13 | TRBD2 | -
TGTGCCAGCAGCCAAGACCCCGATTACAATGAGCAGTTCTTC | CASSQDPDYNEQFF | TRBJ2-1 | TRBV3-1 | - | -
TGTGCCATCAGTGAGTCTAGGGACAGGGGCAACTATGGTTACACCTTC | CAISESRDRGNYGYTF | TRBJ1-2 | TRBV10-3 | TRBD1 | few
TGCAGTGCTAGACCCCGACAGGGGCTATCCTACAATGAGCAGTTCTTC | CSARPRQGLSYNEQFF | TRBJ2-1 | TRBV20-1 | TRBD1 | -
TGTGCCAGCAGCTTGGGACAGGGAGCAATCTACGAGCAGTACTTC | CASSLGQGAIYEQYF | TRBJ2-7 | TRBV5-6 | TRBD1 | -
TGCAGCGTTGGCCCGCCCGTAGCGCCGCTCACAGATACGCAGTATTTT | CSVGPPVAPLTDTQYF | TRBJ2-3 | TRBV29-1 | - | -
TGTGCCAGCAGCTTTACTGGGGCAGATACGCAGTATTTT | CASSFTGADTQYF | TRBJ2-3 | TRBV7-3 | - | -
TGTGCCAGCAGTTACCGGACCGGGACAGGGGGAAGCGAGCAGTACTTC | CASSYRTGTGGSEQYF | TRBJ2-7 | TRBV6-5 | TRBD1 | -